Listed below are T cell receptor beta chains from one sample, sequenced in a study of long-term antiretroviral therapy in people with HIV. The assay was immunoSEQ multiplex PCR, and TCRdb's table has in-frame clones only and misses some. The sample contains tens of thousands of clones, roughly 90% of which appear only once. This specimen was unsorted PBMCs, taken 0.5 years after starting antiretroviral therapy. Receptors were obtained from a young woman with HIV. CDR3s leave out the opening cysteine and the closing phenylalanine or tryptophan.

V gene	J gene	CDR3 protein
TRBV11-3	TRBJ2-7	ASSLGQGINEQY
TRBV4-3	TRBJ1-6	ASSQDHRQGVSDSPLH
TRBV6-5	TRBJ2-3	ASNGRDTDTQY
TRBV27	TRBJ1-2	ASSADRPGAYGYT
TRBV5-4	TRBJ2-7	ASTPGTYGTYEQY
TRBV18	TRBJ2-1	ASSPQPGLAGVREQF
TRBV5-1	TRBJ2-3	ASSVQLTGTDTQY
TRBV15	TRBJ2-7	ATSRAPAGETYEQY
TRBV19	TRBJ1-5	ASSMSLSNQPQH
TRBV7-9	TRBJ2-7	ASSPRDYYEQY
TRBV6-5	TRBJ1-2	ASSPSGQSSGYT
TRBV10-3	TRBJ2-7	AISEKVPYEQY
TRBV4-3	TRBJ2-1	ASSLASSVSYNEQF
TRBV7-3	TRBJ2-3	ASSARQGGATDTQY
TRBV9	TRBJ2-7	ASSVTGLPYEQY
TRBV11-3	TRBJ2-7	ASSPKGGPDFEQY
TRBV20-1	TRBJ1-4	SARPNEKLF
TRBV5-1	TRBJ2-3	ASSLNAGAGTDTQY
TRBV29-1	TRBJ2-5	SVEDLGFEETQY
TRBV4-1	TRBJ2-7	ASSHPGSYDEQY
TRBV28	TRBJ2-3	ASSSGQSSTDTQY
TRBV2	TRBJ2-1	ASIPGTSNEQF
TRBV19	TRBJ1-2	ASTGQTQNPYGYT
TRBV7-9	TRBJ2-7	ASSLDRAGGRY
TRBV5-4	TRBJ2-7	ASSLDYPDEQY
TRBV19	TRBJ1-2	ASSPQGAWGYT
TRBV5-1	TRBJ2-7	ASSLDRDYEQY
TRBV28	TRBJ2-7	ASSLTSGRKYEQY
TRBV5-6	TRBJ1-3	ASTLGTGEVFGNTIY
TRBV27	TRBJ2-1	ASRSGGTVYNEQF
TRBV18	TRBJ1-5	ASSPPNQPQH
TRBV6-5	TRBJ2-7	ASSYSSQVYEQY
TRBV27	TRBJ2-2	ASSPLLAGGTGELF
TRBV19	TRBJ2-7	ASSVGDGGEQY
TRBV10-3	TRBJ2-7	AISAQDSFPYEQY
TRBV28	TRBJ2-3	ASSFVAGTDTQY
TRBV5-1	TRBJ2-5	ASSPSGGETQY
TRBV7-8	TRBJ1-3	ASSVRGGNTIY
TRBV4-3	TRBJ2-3	ARPFGRDSTDTQY
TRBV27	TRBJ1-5	ASGTGHQPQH
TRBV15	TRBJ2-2	ATPGKGRNTGELF
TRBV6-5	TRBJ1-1	ASSRGEPEAF
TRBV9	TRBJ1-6	ASSVAGPGQEGNSPLH
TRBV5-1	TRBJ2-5	ASSLGGQKETQY
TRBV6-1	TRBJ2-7	ASSPDRYYEQY
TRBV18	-	ASSPLRSGTSYEQY
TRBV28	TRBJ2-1	AIEPEQF
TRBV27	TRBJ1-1	ASSPTLGTEAF
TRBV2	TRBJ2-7	ASRPDRAPTYEQY
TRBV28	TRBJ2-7	ASTPALAGAYEQY
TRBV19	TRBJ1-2	ASSTFPGGYT
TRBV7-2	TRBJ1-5	ASSPPGGYQPQH
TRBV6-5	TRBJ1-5	ASSRGQARPQH
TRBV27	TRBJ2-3	ASNLAARLNTDTQY